The clone carrying this T cell receptor (beta chain) was seen repeatedly, ten times or more. These data belong to a study of identical twins. TCRdb re-analysed the 5' RACE reads in MiXCR, keeping a single row per CDR3 protein. The sample has about 200,000 distinct CDR3 sequences, approximately 5.9% seen once. Germline V gives CDR1 SGHRS, CDR2 YFSETQ. V trimming: 1 base; J trimming: 2 bases; junction bases outside the gene matches: 3. The CDR3 runs to 15 residues. A further study also used this sample, focusing on T cells expressing NK-cell markers.

This chain links TRBV5-1 with TRBJ2-1, with TRBD1 identical over 7 bases. This receptor was taken from a woman under 30 in good health. Sequencing was carried out using CD8+ T cells sorted from blood. The CDR3 sequence: CASSLRTGAYNEQFF. CDR3 sequence (DNA): TGCGCCAGCAGCTTGCGGACAGGAGCCTACAATGAGCAGTTCTTC.